This entry lists 15 T cell receptor beta chains sequenced from one sample in a study of cytomegalovirus exposure and HLA in healthy donors. Using immunoSEQ multiplex PCR, the repertoire was profiled, and TCRdb retains in-frame clones only, with some absent. The sample has 100,000 or so clones, about 88% seen once. Sequencing input: PBMCs. Receptor source: a woman aged 18-30 years in good health and CMV-seropositive.

The chain is built from TRBV7-3 and TRBJ1-1; possible D gene TRBD1, 5 bases. The CDR3 is made up of 17 amino acids. Trimming removed 3 bases at V and 0 bases at J, with 17 bases between. Per the germline V gene, CDR1 is SGHTA and CDR2 is FQGTGA. DNA for the CDR3: TGTGCCAGCAGCTTGGGGAGGGGAAGGCGAATGAACACTGAAGCTTTCTTT. Translating gives CASSLGRGRRMNTEAFF.

The J gene is TRBJ1-5, the V gene TRBV19; D might be TRBD1 (5 bases). The CDR3 spans 14 residues. V was clipped by 6 bases and J by 6 bases, with 15 bases between them. Germline V CDR1 and CDR2: LNHDA, SQIVND (reference sequence). CDR3 bases: TGTGCCAGTAGCCAGGGAGGGAGAGGTCAGCCCCAGCATTTT. This sequence encodes CASSQGGRGQPQHF.

The chain uses TRBV5-4 and TRBJ1-3; TRBD1 matches at 7 bases. V dropped 4 bases and J dropped 4; count of bases not matched to a gene: 8. The germline CDR1 and CDR2 sequences are SGHNT and YYREEE (reference sequence). This CDR3 comprises 15 residues. CDR3 nucleotide sequence: TGTGCCAGCAGCCCCGGACAGGATCCCGGAAACACCATATATTTT. As protein: CASSPGQDPGNTIYF.

This clone is a singleton in its sample. J is TRBJ1-1 and V is TRBV28; D call uncertain. V was clipped by 4 bases and J by 10 bases, with 13 bases between them. The germline gives CDR1 MDHEN, CDR2 SYDVKM. The CDR3 is 12 amino acids. The CDR3 here is CASSSNSNRAFF. The CDR3 DNA reads TGTGCCAGCAGTTCGAACTCGAATAGAGCTTTCTTT.

J is TRBJ2-7 and V is TRBV4-1; TRBD2 agrees at 12 bases. With 0 bases clipped from V and 3 bases from J, the junction kept 3 bases outside the gene matches. This CDR3 has 16 amino acids. Germline CDR1 MGHRA, CDR2 YSYEKL. CDR3 region: CASSQDTLAGGYEQYF. The CDR3 bases are TGCGCCAGCAGCCAAGATACACTAGCGGGAGGCTACGAGCAGTACTTC.

The chain links TRBV29-1 to TRBJ2-2; no clear D. V lost 4 bases and J lost 9, with 12 bases in between. The CDR3 length is 12 residues. From germline, CDR1 is SQVTM and CDR2 ANQGSEA. The chain's CDR3 is CSVVGSKRELFF. As DNA, the CDR3 is TGCAGCGTTGTGGGCAGCAAAAGGGAGCTGTTTTTT.

In its sample, this clone was seen a few times. The V call is TRBV5-1, the J call TRBJ2-5, with 9 nucleotides matching TRBD1. This CDR3 has 14 amino acids. Germline CDR1 and CDR2: SGHRS and YFSETQ. V was pared by 5 bases and J by 5 bases, with 7 bases of the junction left unmatched. The CDR3 coding sequence is TGCGCCAGCAGGGGACAGGGTTCAGGGGAGACCCAGTACTTC. It specifies CASRGQGSGETQYF.

This clone was observed a single time. The J gene is TRBJ1-4, the V gene TRBV6-1; 12 bases align to TRBD1. J lost 8 bases, V lost 0 bases, and 4 bases had no gene match. CDR3 size: 16 residues. Germline CDR1 and CDR2: MNHNS and SASEGT. The CDR3 DNA follows: TGTGCCAGCAGTGAAGCTCCGGGACAGGGGGCGGAAAAACTGTTTTTT. Translation gives CASSEAPGQGAEKLFF.

This sequence joins TRBV11-3 and TRBJ1-1; 8 positions agree with TRBD1. Trimming at V came to 4 bases and at J to 8 bases, leaving 3 bases not matched to a gene. Germline V gives CDR1 SGHNT, CDR2 YENEEA. CDR3 length: 12 residues. The CDR3 protein is CASSSRDREAFF. The CDR3 bases are TGTGCCAGCAGCTCCCGGGACAGGGAAGCTTTCTTT.

The V call is TRBV4-1, the J call TRBJ1-1; 9 bases are a match to TRBD1. This CDR3 spans 16 amino acids. The V gene end was trimmed by 4 bases and the J gene end by 0 bases; junction bases not matched to a gene: 6. Per germline, CDR1 MGHRA and CDR2 YSYEKL. The CDR3, as DNA: TGCGCCAGCAGCCGGGGACAGGGAGGGGTGAACACTGAAGCTTTCTTT. It translates to CASSRGQGGVNTEAFF.

This rearrangement joins TRBV5-4 to TRBJ2-1; 14 nucleotides line up with TRBD2. CDR3 length: 15 amino acids. Germline CDR1 and CDR2: SGHNT and YYREEE (reference sequence). Trimming at V came to 4 bases and at J to 7 bases, leaving 4 bases not matched to a gene. The CDR3 nucleotides read TGTGCCAGCAGCATGACTAGCGGGGGGGCGAATGAGCAGTTCTTC. This encodes CASSMTSGGANEQFF. The full variable domain, completed using reference TRBV5-4 and TRBJ2-1, is ETGVTQSPTHLIKTRGQQVTLRCSSQSGHNTVSWYQQALGQGPQFIFQYYREEENGRGNFPPRFSGLQFPNYSSELNVNALELDDSALYLCASSMTSGGANEQFFGPGTRLTVL.

The chain couples TRBV6-5 to TRBJ2-1; D may be TRBD2 (6 bases). The length of the CDR3 is 15 residues. Germline V CDR1 and CDR2: MNHEY, SVGAGI. V dropped 6 bases and J dropped 4 bases, with 16 bases sitting between them. The CDR3 DNA is TGTGCCAGCAGGAACGGGGGAGGAGGGTACAATGAGCAGTTCTTC. It translates to CASRNGGGGYNEQFF.

The chain carries TRBV7-8 and TRBJ2-2; TRBD1 might be the D (5 bases). CDR3 length equals 13 residues. Germline-derived CDR1 and CDR2 are SGHVS and FQNEAQ. V dropped 6 bases and J dropped 7 bases, with 12 bases sitting between them. This CDR3 is CASSPGSHGELFF. Written as DNA, the CDR3 is TGTGCCAGCAGTCCAGGGTCACACGGGGAGCTGTTTTTT.

The rearrangement links TRBV27 to TRBJ1-5; D is unresolved. Germline loops: CDR1 MNHEY, CDR2 SMNVEV (reference sequence). There are 13 residues in the CDR3. Deletions cut 6 bases from V and 5 bases from J, with 11 bases between. CDR3 coding DNA: TGTGCCAGCAGCCCCGAGGGATATCAGCCCCAGCATTTT. Its translation: CASSPEGYQPQHF.

This chain joins TRBV27 and TRBJ2-1, with TRBD1 as a possible D gene (6 bases). Between the trimmed V and J ends, which lost 5 bases and 3 bases, there was a span of 8 bases. The V gene's germline CDR1 is MNHEY and CDR2 SMNVEV (reference sequence). This CDR3 is 13 amino acids long. CDR3 sequence (DNA): TGTGCCAGCAGTAAACAGGGCTACAATGAGCAGTTCTTC. It encodes CASSKQGYNEQFF.